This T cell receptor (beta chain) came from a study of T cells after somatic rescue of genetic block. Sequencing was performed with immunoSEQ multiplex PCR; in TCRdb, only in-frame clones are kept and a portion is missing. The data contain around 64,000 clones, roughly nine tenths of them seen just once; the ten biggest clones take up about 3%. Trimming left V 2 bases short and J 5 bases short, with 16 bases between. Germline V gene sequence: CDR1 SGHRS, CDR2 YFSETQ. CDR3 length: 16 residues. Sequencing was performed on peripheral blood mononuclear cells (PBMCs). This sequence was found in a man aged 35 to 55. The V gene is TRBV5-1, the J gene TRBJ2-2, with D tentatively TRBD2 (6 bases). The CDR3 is CASSFGGVAGTGELFF. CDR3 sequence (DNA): TGCGCCAGCAGCTTTGGCGGGGTTGCCGGAACCGGGGAGCTGTTTTTT.